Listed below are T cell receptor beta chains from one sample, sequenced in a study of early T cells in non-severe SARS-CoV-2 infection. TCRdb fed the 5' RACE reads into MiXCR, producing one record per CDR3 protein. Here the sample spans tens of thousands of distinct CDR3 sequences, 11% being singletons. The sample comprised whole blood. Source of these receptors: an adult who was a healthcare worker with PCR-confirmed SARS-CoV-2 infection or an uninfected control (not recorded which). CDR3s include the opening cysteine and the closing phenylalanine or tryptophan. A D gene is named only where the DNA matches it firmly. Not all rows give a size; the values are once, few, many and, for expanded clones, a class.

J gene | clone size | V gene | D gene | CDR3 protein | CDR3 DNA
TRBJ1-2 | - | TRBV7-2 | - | CASSLVLGQGVYGYTF | TGTGCCAGCAGCTTAGTACTGGGGCAAGGGGTTTATGGCTACACCTTC
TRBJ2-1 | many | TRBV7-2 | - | CASRGGGSSYNEQFF | TGTGCCAGCAGGGGGGGCGGCAGCTCCTACAATGAGCAGTTCTTC
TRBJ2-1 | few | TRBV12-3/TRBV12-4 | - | CASSLLRRYNEQFF | TGTGCCAGCAGCCTTCTACGACGGTACAATGAGCAGTTCTTC
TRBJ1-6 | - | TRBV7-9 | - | CASSLNWVESPLHF | TGTGCCAGCAGCTTAAACTGGGTGGAATCACCCCTCCACTTT
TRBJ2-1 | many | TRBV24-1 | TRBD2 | CATSDSGSSYNEQFF | TGTGCCACCAGTGACAGCGGGAGCTCCTACAATGAGCAGTTCTTC
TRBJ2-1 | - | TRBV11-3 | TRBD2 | CASKQRGSNEQFF | TGTGCCAGCAAACAGCGGGGGAGCAATGAGCAGTTCTTC
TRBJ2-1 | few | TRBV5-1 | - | CASSLALHRDNEQFF | TGCGCCAGCAGCTTGGCGCTCCACAGGGACAATGAGCAGTTCTTC
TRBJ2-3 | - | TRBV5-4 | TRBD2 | CASSRKLAGSTDTQYF | TGTGCCAGCAGCCGCAAGCTAGCGGGAAGCACAGATACGCAGTATTTT
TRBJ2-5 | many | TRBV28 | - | CASSLGGTGYQETQYF | TGTGCCAGCAGTTTGGGGGGCACGGGGTACCAAGAGACCCAGTACTTC
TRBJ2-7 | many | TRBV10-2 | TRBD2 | CASKPGTSYEQYF | TGCGCCAGCAAACCCGGGACTAGCTACGAGCAGTACTTC
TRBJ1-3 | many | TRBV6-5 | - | CASSFGRAGNTIYF | TGTGCCAGCAGTTTCGGGAGGGCAGGAAACACCATATATTTT
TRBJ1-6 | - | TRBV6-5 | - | CASSLTQEAYNSPLHF | TGTGCCAGCAGTCTAACTCAGGAAGCCTATAATTCACCCCTCCACTTT
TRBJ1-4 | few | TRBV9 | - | CASSVWDTSGEKLFF | TGTGCCAGCAGCGTATGGGACACCTCTGGCGAAAAACTGTTTTTT
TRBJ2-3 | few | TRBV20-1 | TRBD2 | CSARDSLAGFTDTQYF | TGCAGTGCCAGAGATAGCCTAGCGGGTTTCACAGATACGCAGTATTTT
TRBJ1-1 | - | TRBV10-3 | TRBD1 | CATTGTLNTEAFF | TGTGCCACGACAGGGACCCTGAACACTGAAGCTTTCTTT
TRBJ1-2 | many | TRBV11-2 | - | CASSRMSGPNYGYTF | TGTGCCAGCAGCCGGATGTCGGGGCCTAACTATGGCTACACCTTC
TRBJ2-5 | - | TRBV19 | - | CASSIVQGETQYF | TGTGCCAGTAGTATTGTGCAGGGGGAGACCCAGTACTTC
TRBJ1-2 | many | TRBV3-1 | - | CASSPTVVAGYGYTF | TGTGCCAGCAGCCCCACGGTGGTGGCCGGGTATGGCTACACCTTC
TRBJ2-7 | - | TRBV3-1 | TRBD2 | CASSQVPAGVTEQYF | TGTGCCAGCAGCCAAGTCCCAGCGGGAGTCACCGAGCAGTACTTC
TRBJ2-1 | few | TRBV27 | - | CASSLSARAEQFF | TGTGCCAGCAGTTTATCGGCCAGGGCTGAGCAGTTCTTC
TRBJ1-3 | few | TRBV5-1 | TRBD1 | CASSPTGVSGNTIYF | TGCGCCAGCAGCCCAACAGGGGTCTCTGGAAACACCATATATTTT
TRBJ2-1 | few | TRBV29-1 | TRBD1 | CSVDRGPSDEQFF | TGCAGCGTTGACAGGGGGCCTAGTGATGAGCAGTTCTTC
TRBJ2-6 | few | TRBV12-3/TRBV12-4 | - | CASRNRYTGANVLTF | TGTGCCAGCAGAAATCGGTATACTGGGGCCAACGTCCTGACTTTC
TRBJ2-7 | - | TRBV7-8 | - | CASSLDPTYEQYF | TGTGCCAGCAGCTTAGACCCAACCTACGAGCAGTACTTC
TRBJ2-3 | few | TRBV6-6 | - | CASMGGSTDTQYF | TGTGCCAGCATGGGCGGGAGCACAGATACGCAGTATTTT
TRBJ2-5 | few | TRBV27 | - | CASSLIPQETQYF | TGTGCCAGCAGTTTAATCCCCCAAGAGACCCAGTACTTC
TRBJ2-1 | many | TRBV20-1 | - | CSALPGSSYNEQFF | TGCAGTGCCCTTCCAGGGAGCTCCTACAATGAGCAGTTCTTC
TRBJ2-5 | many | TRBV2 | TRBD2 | CASSTSAETQYF | TGTGCCAGCTCGACTAGCGCGGAGACCCAGTACTTC